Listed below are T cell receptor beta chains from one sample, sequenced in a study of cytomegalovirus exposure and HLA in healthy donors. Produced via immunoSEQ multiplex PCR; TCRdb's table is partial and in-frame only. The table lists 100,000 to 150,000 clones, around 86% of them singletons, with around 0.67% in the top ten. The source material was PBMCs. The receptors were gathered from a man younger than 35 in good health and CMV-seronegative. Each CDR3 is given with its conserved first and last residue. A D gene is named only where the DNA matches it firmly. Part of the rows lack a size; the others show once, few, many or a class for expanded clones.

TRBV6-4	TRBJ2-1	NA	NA	CASSAAAVQGGNEQFF	TGTGCCAGCAGTGCCGCGGCCGTCCAGGGGGGAAATGAGCAGTTCTTC
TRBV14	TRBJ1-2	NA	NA	CASSQDWGGVLEGYTF	TGTGCCAGCAGCCAAGATTGGGGGGGCGTCTTGGAAGGCTACACCTTC
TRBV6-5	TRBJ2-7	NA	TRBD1	CASSYTDRDEQYF	TGTGCCAGCAGTTACACGGACAGGGACGAGCAGTACTTC
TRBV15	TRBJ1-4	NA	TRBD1	CATSKDREGKVRGEKLFF	TGTGCCACCAGCAAGGACAGGGAAGGCAAGGTTCGGGGTGAAAAACTGTTTTTT
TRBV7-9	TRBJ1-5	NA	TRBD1	CASSLQGPQGSNQPQHF	TGTGCCAGCAGTCTACAGGGGCCCCAAGGGAGCAATCAGCCCCAGCATTTT
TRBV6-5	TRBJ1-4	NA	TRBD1	CASRAGTDEKLFF	TGTGCCAGCAGAGCAGGGACAGATGAAAAACTGTTTTTT
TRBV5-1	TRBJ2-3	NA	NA	CASSLDSSTDTQYF	TGCGCCAGCAGTTTAGATTCTAGCACAGATACGCAGTATTTT
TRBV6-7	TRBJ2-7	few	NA	CARLEWTVGPYEQYF	TGTGCCAGGCTCGAATGGACAGTCGGCCCCTACGAGCAGTACTTC
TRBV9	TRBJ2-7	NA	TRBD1	CASSVETDRGEQYF	TGTGCCAGCAGCGTAGAAACCGACAGGGGCGAGCAGTACTTC
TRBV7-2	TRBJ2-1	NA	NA	CASSLVASYNEQFF	TGTGCCAGCAGCTTAGTGGCTAGCTACAATGAGCAGTTCTTC
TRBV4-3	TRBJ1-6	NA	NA	CASSQERGNYNSPLHF	TGCGCCAGCAGCCAAGAGAGAGGGAATTATAATTCACCCCTCCACTTT
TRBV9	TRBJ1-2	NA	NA	CASSVAGGSGYTF	TGTGCCAGCAGCGTAGCTGGAGGCAGCGGCTACACCTTC
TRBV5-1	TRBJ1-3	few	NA	CASRQDSSGNTIYF	TGCGCCAGCAGGCAGGACAGCTCTGGAAACACCATATATTTT
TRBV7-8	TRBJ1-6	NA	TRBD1	CASSLETGGRISPLHF	TGTGCCAGCAGCTTAGAGACAGGGGGAAGGATTTCACCCCTCCACTTT
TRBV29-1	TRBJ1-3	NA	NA	CSVRETGNTIYF	TGCAGCGTCCGGGAGACTGGAAACACCATATATTTT
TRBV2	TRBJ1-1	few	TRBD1	CASNGGQGRAFF	TGTGCCAGCAATGGAGGACAGGGTCGAGCTTTCTTT
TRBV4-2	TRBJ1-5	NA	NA	CASSPGGVIRSGNQPQHF	TGTGCCAGCAGCCCGGGGGGTGTGATTCGGAGTGGAAATCAGCCCCAGCATTTT
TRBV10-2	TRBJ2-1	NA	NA	CASSETGGGSYNEQFF	TGCGCCAGCAGTGAGACGGGGGGCGGCTCCTACAATGAGCAGTTCTTC
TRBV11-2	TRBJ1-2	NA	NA	CASSWPGPQNYGYTF	TGTGCCAGCAGCTGGCCAGGGCCACAAAACTATGGCTACACCTTC
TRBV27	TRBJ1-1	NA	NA	CASSPNSLWEAFF	TGTGCCAGCAGCCCTAACAGTCTGTGGGAAGCTTTCTTT
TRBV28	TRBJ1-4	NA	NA	CATATNEKLFF	TGTGCCACAGCAACTAATGAAAAACTGTTTTTT
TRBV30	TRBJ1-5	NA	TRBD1	CAWSVSRGQFPQHF	TGTGCCTGGAGTGTTTCCAGGGGGCAATTCCCCCAGCATTTT
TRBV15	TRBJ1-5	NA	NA	CATSRDGGERLSNQPQHF	TGTGCCACCAGCAGAGATGGGGGGGAACGCTTGAGCAATCAGCCCCAGCATTTT